The rows below give T cell receptor beta chains drawn from one sample of a study of CD8 T cells in ankylosing spondylitis. TCRdb itself ran the 5' RACE reads through MiXCR, one entry per CDR3 protein. This repertoire shows around 300,000 distinct CDR3 sequences, roughly 14% found once; its top ten account for 0.95% to 1.4%. Material for sequencing was blood, either unsorted or a sorted T cell fraction (not recorded which). The receptors were sampled from a male donor with ankylosing spondylitis or in good health (not recorded which). The CDR3 runs from the conserved cysteine through the conserved F or W. The D gene is left open where the match is weak. Clone size is given for some rows only: seen once, a few or many times, or a class if the clone is expanded.

j_call | d_call | clone_size | v_call | cdr3_aa | cdr3_nt
TRBJ2-2 | TRBD2 | - | TRBV20-1 | CSARGLDFGELFF | TGCAGTGCTAGGGGACTAGACTTCGGGGAGCTGTTTTTT
TRBJ2-7 | - | - | TRBV4-1 | CASSQVGGNYEQYF | TGCGCCAGCAGCCAAGTCGGTGGCAACTACGAGCAGTACTTC
TRBJ1-1 | TRBD1 | few | TRBV7-9 | CASSLDRGGAAFF | TGTGCCAGCAGCTTAGACAGGGGAGGGGCAGCTTTCTTT
TRBJ2-7 | TRBD2 | many | TRBV29-1 | CSAGTSLHEQYF | TGCAGCGCCGGGACTAGCTTACACGAGCAGTACTTC
TRBJ2-3 | TRBD2 | - | TRBV12-3/TRBV12-4 | CASSPGGSGRADTQYF | TGTGCCAGCAGTCCAGGAGGTAGCGGGAGAGCAGATACGCAGTATTTT
TRBJ2-2 | TRBD1 | few | TRBV5-1 | CASSRGTGPLSLNTGELFF | TGCGCCAGCAGCCGCGGGACAGGTCCTTTGAGCTTGAACACCGGGGAGCTGTTTTTT
TRBJ2-3 | - | few | TRBV5-1 | CASSGGSGGDTQYF | TGCGCCAGCAGCGGCGGATCCGGTGGGGATACGCAGTATTTT
TRBJ1-5 | - | - | TRBV2 | CASTRDNNQPQHF | TGTGCCAGCACCCGGGACAATAATCAGCCCCAGCATTTT
TRBJ1-1 | - | once | TRBV10-1 | CASSESAGLTEAFF | TGCGCCAGCAGTGAGTCGGCGGGACTCACTGAAGCTTTCTTT
TRBJ2-5 | TRBD1 | - | TRBV5-1 | CASSWGTEETQYF | TGCGCCAGCAGCTGGGGGACAGAAGAGACCCAGTACTTC
TRBJ2-2 | - | many | TRBV12-3/TRBV12-4 | CASTLGLARELFF | TGTGCCAGCACCTTGGGACTCGCCCGGGAGCTGTTTTTT
TRBJ2-7 | - | - | TRBV2 | CASRVPSYEQYF | TGTGCCAGCAGAGTACCGTCCTACGAGCAGTACTTC
TRBJ1-5 | TRBD1 | few | TRBV12-3/TRBV12-4 | CASSRVGQEFNQPQHF | TGTGCCAGCAGCCGGGTGGGACAGGAGTTTAATCAGCCCCAGCATTTT
TRBJ2-5 | TRBD1 | - | TRBV2 | CASSGGTGTRGETQYF | TGTGCCAGCAGTGGGGGGACAGGCACTAGAGGGGAGACCCAGTACTTC
TRBJ2-7 | - | - | TRBV20-1 | CSARDGRGTYEQYF | TGCAGTGCTAGGGACGGAAGGGGCACCTACGAGCAGTACTTC
TRBJ2-1 | TRBD1 | few | TRBV29-1 | CSVEGQGGKLGNEQFF | TGCAGCGTTGAGGGACAGGGGGGTAAACTCGGCAATGAGCAGTTCTTC
TRBJ2-5 | TRBD2 | few | TRBV7-6 | CASSLEAGEGQETQYF | TGTGCCAGCAGCTTAGAGGCGGGAGAGGGGCAAGAGACCCAGTACTTC
TRBJ2-1 | TRBD2 | many | TRBV5-1 | CASSFVAGSYNEQFF | TGCGCCAGCAGCTTTGTAGCGGGAAGCTACAATGAGCAGTTCTTC
TRBJ2-5 | TRBD1 | - | TRBV12-3/TRBV12-4 | CASSFKRQGETQYF | TGTGCCAGCAGTTTTAAGAGACAGGGAGAGACCCAGTACTTC
TRBJ2-3 | - | - | TRBV20-1 | CSARVIQRPATDTQYF | TGCAGTGCTAGAGTTATCCAACGCCCTGCCACAGATACGCAGTATTTT
TRBJ2-2 | - | - | TRBV6-1 | CASRNRVPVGELFF | TGTGCCAGCAGGAACAGGGTCCCAGTCGGGGAGCTGTTTTTT
TRBJ1-2 | TRBD1 | - | TRBV9 | CASSATTGEYGYTF | TGTGCCAGCAGCGCAACGACAGGGGAGTACGGCTACACCTTC
TRBJ2-5 | TRBD2 | many | TRBV12-3/TRBV12-4 | CASENDGGYQETQYF | TGTGCCAGCGAAAACGACGGGGGGTACCAAGAGACCCAGTACTTC
TRBJ1-2 | - | few | TRBV20-1 | CSARVPGGNYGYTF | TGCAGTGCTAGAGTCCCCGGGGGCAACTATGGCTACACCTTC
TRBJ1-6 | - | many | TRBV6-1 | CASSLDRHHNSPLHF | TGTGCCAGCTCCCTAGACAGACATCATAATTCACCCCTCCACTTT
TRBJ2-5 | - | few | TRBV7-9 | CASSAFRSETQYF | TGTGCCAGCAGCGCCTTTAGGTCCGAGACCCAGTACTTC
TRBJ2-1 | - | many | TRBV29-1 | CSVAGTPSYNEQFF | TGCAGCGTAGCCGGGACTCCCTCCTACAATGAGCAGTTCTTC
TRBJ2-5 | - | few | TRBV7-2 | CASSLVGAFQETQYF | TGTGCCAGCAGCTTAGTCGGCGCGTTCCAAGAGACCCAGTACTTC
TRBJ2-2 | - | - | TRBV11-2 | CASSVGIRTGELFF | TGTGCCAGCAGCGTGGGGATCCGCACCGGGGAGCTGTTTTTT
TRBJ1-2 | TRBD1 | few | TRBV7-2 | CASSRAGTGQKNGYTF | TGTGCCAGCAGCCGGGCCGGGACAGGCCAAAAGAATGGCTACACCTTC
TRBJ1-6 | - | - | TRBV7-2 | CASSFRLSNSPLHF | TGTGCCAGCAGCTTCCGACTGTCTAATTCACCCCTCCACTTT
TRBJ2-1 | - | many | TRBV20-1 | CSASRGSSYNEQFF | TGCAGTGCTAGTAGGGGGAGCTCCTACAATGAGCAGTTCTTC
TRBJ1-1 | TRBD1 | few | TRBV19 | CASSRRTGVRTEAFF | TGTGCCAGTAGTAGACGGACAGGGGTCCGCACTGAAGCTTTCTTT
TRBJ2-2 | TRBD1 | few | TRBV11-3 | CASSRDRGYGELFF | TGTGCCAGCAGCCGGGACAGGGGTTACGGGGAGCTGTTTTTT
TRBJ1-1 | - | - | TRBV29-1 | CSAGRVGTEAFF | TGCAGCGCCGGCCGGGTGGGGACTGAAGCTTTCTTT
TRBJ2-1 | TRBD2 | few | TRBV20-1 | CSGSGRDRNEQFF | TGCAGTGGTAGCGGGAGGGATCGCAATGAGCAGTTCTTC
TRBJ1-5 | - | - | TRBV12-3/TRBV12-4 | CASSLRSYSNQPQHF | TGTGCCAGCAGTTTAAGGAGTTATAGCAATCAGCCCCAGCATTTT
TRBJ1-5 | - | few | TRBV4-2 | CASSQGPQYSNQPQHF | TGTGCCAGCAGCCAAGGGCCCCAATATAGCAATCAGCCCCAGCATTTT
TRBJ2-5 | - | - | TRBV5-1 | CASSLEEGLETQYF | TGCGCCAGCAGCTTGGAGGAGGGTTTGGAGACCCAGTACTTC
TRBJ2-5 | TRBD1 | - | TRBV5-1 | CASSRQGAEGETQYF | TGCGCCAGCAGCCGTCAGGGGGCTGAAGGAGAGACCCAGTACTTC
TRBJ1-5 | - | - | TRBV18 | CASSGGQSNQPQHF | TGTGCCAGCTCCGGGGGCCAGAGCAATCAGCCCCAGCATTTT
TRBJ1-1 | - | few | TRBV6-1 | CASIQAGSRTEAFF | TGTGCCAGCATCCAAGCGGGGTCTAGGACTGAAGCTTTCTTT
TRBJ1-5 | - | - | TRBV12-3/TRBV12-4 | CASSNYYQPQHF | TGTGCCAGCAGCAACTACTATCAGCCCCAGCATTTT
TRBJ1-2 | - | - | TRBV9 | CASSVHEGYGYTF | TGTGCCAGCAGCGTGCATGAGGGCTATGGCTACACCTTC
TRBJ2-5 | TRBD2 | - | TRBV27 | CASSPRLAGETQYF | TGTGCCAGCAGTCCCCGACTAGCGGGAGAGACCCAGTACTTC
TRBJ2-1 | - | - | TRBV5-4 | CASSSTSGPSRSSYNEQFF | TGTGCCAGCAGCTCTACCTCAGGGCCGAGTCGAAGCTCCTACAATGAGCAGTTCTTC
TRBJ2-1 | - | few | TRBV27 | CASSIRYNEQFF | TGTGCCAGCTCGATTCGTTACAATGAGCAGTTCTTC
TRBJ2-2 | TRBD1 | - | TRBV12-3/TRBV12-4 | CASRLAGTGLTGELFF | TGTGCCAGCAGACTTGCCGGGACAGGGCTCACCGGGGAGCTGTTTTTT